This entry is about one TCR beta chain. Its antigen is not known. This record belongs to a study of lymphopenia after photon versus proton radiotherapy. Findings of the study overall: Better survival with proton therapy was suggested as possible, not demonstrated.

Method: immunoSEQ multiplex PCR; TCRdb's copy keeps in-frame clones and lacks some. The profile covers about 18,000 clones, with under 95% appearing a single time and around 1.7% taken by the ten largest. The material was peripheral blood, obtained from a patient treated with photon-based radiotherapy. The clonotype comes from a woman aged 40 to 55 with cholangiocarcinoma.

This CDR3 is CASSSIFQTAYEQYF. CDR3 DNA sequence: TGTGCCAGCAGTTCCATTTTCCAAACGGCCTACGAGCAGTACTTC. The chain has TRBV28 and TRBJ2-5; D uncertain. The tail of the sequence fits TRBJ2-7 better, so the J call may be wrong. The CDR3 spans 15 residues. CDR1 and CDR2 from the germline V gene are MDHEN and SYDVKM.